These T cell receptor beta chains were read from a single sample in a study of immune evolution from preneoplasia to lung adenocarcinoma. Using immunoSEQ multiplex PCR, the repertoire was profiled, and TCRdb retains in-frame clones only, with some absent. The data contain thousands of clones, about four fifths of them seen just once; the ten biggest clones take up 2.8%. Sequencing was performed on FFPE minimally invasive lung adenocarcinoma tissue. Every receptor here comes from a person between 65 and 79 years old with lung adenocarcinoma. Each CDR3 is given with its conserved first and last residue. D genes are given only for firm matches. A row's size may be missing; if present it is once, few, many or a size class.

J gene,D gene,clone size,V gene,CDR3 DNA,CDR3 protein
TRBJ2-1,NA,NA,TRBV4-1,TGCGCCAGCAGCCAAGGCGGGAACTCCTACAATGAGCAGTTCTTC,CASSQGGNSYNEQFF
TRBJ2-7,TRBD2,NA,TRBV18,TGTGCCAGCTCCCGTAGCGGGGGGGAATCCTACGAGCAGTACTTC,CASSRSGGESYEQYF
TRBJ1-1,NA,NA,TRBV27,TGTGCCAGCAGTTTGGCCACAGGGATAGGAACTGAAGCTTTCTTT,CASSLATGIGTEAFF
TRBJ1-5,TRBD1,NA,TRBV19,TGTGCCAGTAGTATCGAATTTGGACAGGGTATAGAGCCCCAGCATTTT,CASSIEFGQGIEPQHF
TRBJ2-3,TRBD2,NA,TRBV5-1,TGCGCCAGCAGCTTGGATCCAGCGGGAGGCGGTGCAGATACGCAGTATTTT,CASSLDPAGGGADTQYF
TRBJ2-7,TRBD2,NA,TRBV7-9,TGTGCCAGCGGGACTAACTACGAGCAGTACTTC,CASGTNYEQYF
TRBJ2-7,NA,once,TRBV20-1,TGCAGTGCTCGATCTACCAGCGAGCAGTACTTC,CSARSTSEQYF
TRBJ1-2,NA,NA,TRBV7-9,TGTGCCACGTCCGGGGTCCACGGCTACACCTTC,CATSGVHGYTF
TRBJ2-7,NA,few,TRBV7-9,TGTGCCAGCAGCGAGAGGGGGGGCAACTACGAGCAGTACTTC,CASSERGGNYEQYF
TRBJ1-1,NA,NA,TRBV29-1,TGCAGCGGCTCGGACACTGAAGCTTTCTTT,CSGSDTEAFF
TRBJ2-2,TRBD2,NA,TRBV6-4,TGTGCCAGCACCGCGGGGGACACCGGGGAGCTGTTTTTT,CASTAGDTGELFF
TRBJ1-4,NA,NA,TRBV5-1,TGCGCCAGCAGCTTGGTGGGGAGGGGAGCAACTAATGAAAAACTGTTTTTT,CASSLVGRGATNEKLFF
TRBJ2-7,NA,few,TRBV27,TGTGCCAGCACCCGGGGCAGGGACTCCTACGAGCAGTACTTC,CASTRGRDSYEQYF
TRBJ1-2,NA,NA,TRBV7-8,TGTGCCAGCAGCCCCCGGCTAGGAGGTGGCTACACCTTC,CASSPRLGGGYTF
TRBJ1-4,TRBD1,NA,TRBV10-3,TGTGCCATCTGGGACAGGGGAGGGAATGAAAAACTGTTTTTT,CAIWDRGGNEKLFF
TRBJ2-7,TRBD2,few,TRBV6-1,TGTGCCAGCAGTGAATGGCCTAGCGGGGTGCCGGACTTC,CASSEWPSGVPDF
TRBJ1-1,NA,few,TRBV27,TGTGCCAGCACTCCAAACGCAGGGAGAATGGTTTGGCCTGAAGCTTTCTTT,CASTPNAGRMVWPEAFF
TRBJ1-6,NA,NA,TRBV28,TGTGCCAGCAGTTCAGATGGGGAGGGAGGTCCTTATTCACCCCTCCACTTT,CASSSDGEGGPYSPLHF
TRBJ2-1,NA,NA,TRBV19,TGTGCCAGTAGTATAGACCCCGCGGGTGAGCAGTTCTTC,CASSIDPAGEQFF
TRBJ1-5,NA,NA,TRBV28,TGTGCCAGCAAGGACAGCCACAATCAGCCCCAGCATTTT,CASKDSHNQPQHF
TRBJ2-1,NA,NA,TRBV9,TGTGCCAGCAGCCCTGACTTAGCCCAGACCAACAATGAGCAGTTCTTC,CASSPDLAQTNNEQFF
TRBJ2-7,NA,NA,TRBV10-2,TGCGCCAGCAGTGAGTCGACCGACTACGAGCAGTACTTC,CASSESTDYEQYF
TRBJ2-7,NA,NA,TRBV10-3,TGTGCCACCTCGGTTGGCGGGGAGTATAACTACGAGCAGTACTTC,CATSVGGEYNYEQYF
TRBJ2-1,TRBD2,once,TRBV9,TGTGCCAGCAGCGGGGGGGGACTTAGTAGCAATGAGCAGTTCTTC,CASSGGGLSSNEQFF
TRBJ2-7,TRBD2,NA,TRBV9,TGTGCCAGCAGCCCGCGCCCGACTAGCCCCTACGAGCAGTACTTC,CASSPRPTSPYEQYF
TRBJ2-3,NA,NA,TRBV4-1,TGCGCCAGCAGCCGAGGGGGGCCAACAGATACGCAGTATTTT,CASSRGGPTDTQYF
TRBJ2-5,TRBD2,NA,TRBV6-5,TGTGCCAGCAGTTACGCGGCGGGAGCGCAGACCCAGTACTTC,CASSYAAGAQTQYF
TRBJ1-1,TRBD1,NA,TRBV29-1,TGCAGCGTGGGTAACCGGGACAGGGCCGGTGAAGCTTTCTTT,CSVGNRDRAGEAFF
TRBJ1-5,NA,NA,TRBV7-9,TGTGCCAGCAGCTTGGGGGCGACAGGACAAGATCAGCCCCAGCATTTT,CASSLGATGQDQPQHF
TRBJ1-4,NA,NA,TRBV18,TGTGCCAGCTCTCGGGTGACTGCGACGGGGGAAAAACTGTTTTTT,CASSRVTATGEKLFF
TRBJ2-3,NA,NA,TRBV5-1,TGCGCCAGCAGCCAGCTCACAGATACGCAGTATTTT,CASSQLTDTQYF
TRBJ2-2,NA,few,TRBV5-1,TGCGCCAGCAGCTTGATGGAACAGGGGGAGCTGTTTTTT,CASSLMEQGELFF
TRBJ1-1,NA,once,TRBV19,TGTGCCAGTAGGTTAACAGATGAAGCTTTCTTT,CASRLTDEAFF
TRBJ2-3,NA,once,TRBV2,TGTGCCAGCAGTGAGGCGGGGGCAAGCACAGATACGCAGTATTTT,CASSEAGASTDTQYF
TRBJ2-3,NA,few,TRBV5-1,TGCGCCAGCAGCCCCCTTGGGCGGGGGCGGGGCTCCACAGATACGCAGTATTTT,CASSPLGRGRGSTDTQYF
TRBJ1-3,TRBD1,NA,TRBV7-2,TGTGCCAGCAGCCCAGATCTCCAGACAGGGTTAACAGGAAACACCATATATTTT,CASSPDLQTGLTGNTIYF